The 9 T cell receptor beta chains listed next were all sequenced from one sample in a study of regulatory T cells in long-lasting Graves disease. Indicated time point: persistent/refractory GD, antithyroid drugs over 5 years with positive TRAb. PBMC RNA served as the TCR library source. To make TCR beta libraries, researchers used iRepertoire HTBI primers and Arm-PCR of CDR3 regions. TCRdb re-called the multiplex PCR reads with MiXCR, one entry per CDR3 protein. The sample holds 300,000 to 500,000 distinct CDR3 sequences, less than 25% seen once. The material was peripheral blood mononuclear cells (PBMCs), obtained when the disease was refractory, from a patient treated with antithyroid drugs. The receptor source for this set is a female donor with Graves disease.

V gene TRBV7-9 combines with J gene TRBJ2-2; 7 nucleotides align to TRBD2. The CDR3 loop spans 15 amino acids. The V gene's germline CDR1 is SEHNR and CDR2 FQNEAQ (reference sequence). Trimming at V came to 5 bases and at J to 5 bases, leaving 8 bases not matched to a gene. The CDR3 DNA reads as TGTGCCAGCAGCGGCGGGGGTGAAGTTACCGGGGAGCTGTTTTTT. As protein: CASSGGGEVTGELFF.

This clonotype was seen many times. V and J are TRBV12-3 or TRBV12-4 and TRBJ2-5; 9 bases align to TRBD1. The CDR3 spans 13 residues. V lost 5 bases, J lost 7 bases, and 5 bases stayed unmatched. The CDR3 nucleotides are TGTGCCAGCAGTCGGACAGGGGTAGGGACCCAGTACTTC. Its protein is CASSRTGVGTQYF.

As for this clonotype: A single base separates this from a much larger clone, so it may be a read error. The chain has TRBV11-2 and TRBJ2-7; TRBD2 aligns across 14 bases. The CDR3 has 15 amino acids. In germline, CDR1 is SGHAT, CDR2 FQNNGV. CDR3 coding DNA: TGTGTCAGCAGCTTAGGACTAGCGGGAGGATCCGAGCAGTACTTC. It translates to CVSSLGLAGGSEQYF. Supplemented by reference TRBV11-2 and TRBJ2-7, the full variable domain reads EAGVAQSPRYKIIEKRQSVAFWCNPISGHATLYWYQQILGQGPKLLIQFQNNGVVDDSQLPKDRFSAERLKGVDSTLKIQPAKLEDSAVYLCVSSLGLAGGSEQYFGPGTRLTVT.

This chain uses TRBV30 with TRBJ1-1; unclear D gene. This CDR3 has 12 amino acids. Trimming took 0 bases from V and 8 from J, leaving 10 bases between them. From germline, CDR1 is GTSNPN and CDR2 SVGIG (reference sequence). The CDR3 protein is CAWSVQTEEAFF. CDR3 bases: TGTGCCTGGAGTGTACAAACAGAAGAAGCTTTCTTT. The full variable domain, its missing parts supplied by reference TRBV30 and TRBJ1-1, is SQTIHQWPATLVQPVGSPLSLECTVEGTSNPNLYWYRQAAGRGLQLLFYSVGIGQISSEVPQNLSASRPQDRQFILSSKKLLLSDSGFYLCAWSVQTEEAFFGQGTRLTVV.

The table lists this clonotype with a few counts. The CDR3 DNA reads as TGTGCCAGCCAACCGTCTGGGAGCCCTGGAAACACCATATATTTT. As protein: CASQPSGSPGNTIYF. This rearrangement joins TRBV6-1 to TRBJ1-3, with no clear D. The CDR3 loop spans 15 amino acids. V lost 8 bases and J 2 bases, leaving 16 bases between the germline ends. In germline, CDR1 is MNHNS, CDR2 SASEGT.

This clonotype was counted only a few times. The genes are TRBV29-1 and TRBJ1-1; no clear D gene. Germline CDR1 SQVTM, CDR2 ANQGSEA. CDR3 size: 11 residues. V was clipped by 1 base and J by 8 bases, with 8 bases between them. CDR3 bases: TGCAGCGTTGAAGGGGCAGCAGAAGCTTTCTTT. Translating gives CSVEGAAEAFF.

This clonotype was counted between two and nine times. This rearrangement joins TRBV11-2 to TRBJ2-1; D not resolved. Between the trimmed V and J ends, which lost 5 bases and 7 bases, there was a span of 12 bases. The CDR3 has 13 residues. CDR1 SGHAT and CDR2 FQNNGV come from the germline V gene. The CDR3 region has the DNA TGTGCCAGCAGCCTTTCTGTCCCGAATGAGCAGTTCTTC. Protein sequence: CASSLSVPNEQFF.

There are many counts of this clonotype. The chain joins TRBV12-3 or TRBV12-4 to TRBJ1-1, with 7 bases identical to TRBD1. With V trimmed by 7 bases and J by 9 bases, 14 bases remained unmatched. The CDR3 has 14 amino acids. CDR3 sequence (DNA): TGTGCCAGCACCGAGAGACAGGGCCTGCAGCAAGCTTTCTTT. Translated: CASTERQGLQQAFF.

This sequence joins TRBV6-2 or TRBV6-3 and TRBJ1-5; D gene unclear. The V end was cut by 0 bases, the J end by 9 bases, with 9 bases between. The CDR3 covers 13 residues. CDR1 and CDR2 (germline): MNHEY, SVGEGT. The CDR3 DNA follows: TGTGCCAGCAGTTACTCGTCGAACGGGCCCCAGCATTTT. Protein: CASSYSSNGPQHF.